This T cell receptor (beta chain) was documented in a study of breast tumors, draining lymph nodes, adjacent tissues. The ends lost 5 bases at V and 4 bases at J; junction bases unmatched: 5. Germline-derived CDR1 and CDR2 are SGHAT and FQNNGV. The CDR3 runs to 15 residues. Using its own MiXCR run on the multiplex PCR reads, TCRdb lists one record per CDR3 protein. The sample records 17,000 or so distinct CDR3 sequences, 45% being singletons. Points from the study as a whole: Most tumor T cells seemingly derive from lymph node, then expand in tumor. Tumor TCR diversity was below lymph nodes but above nontumor tissue.

Remarks on this clonotype: Its antigen remains unidentified.

This chain uses TRBV11-2 with TRBJ2-5; 12 bases are shared with TRBD2. The TCR comes from a female donor with breast cancer. Some clones in this sample may be carry-over from other donors' samples. What was sequenced was tumor-adjacent breast tissue. The CDR3 nucleotides read TGTGCCAGCAGCCCCACGGGACTAGCGGGAGAGACCCAGTACTTC. Residues: CASSPTGLAGETQYF.